The 9 T cell receptor beta chains presented below share a single source sample, sequenced in a study of blood T cells in healthy people across ages. A second PCR, run for about 7 to 11 cycles, used a sample-barcoded 5' primer plus a J-beta primer mix. TCRdb reprocessed the 5' RACE reads via MiXCR and lists one record per CDR3 protein. The table lists about 1.8 million distinct CDR3 sequences, less than 50% of them singletons. The sample taken for sequencing was blood. Receptors originate from a woman aged 40 to 49 in good health.

The rearrangement joins TRBV19 to TRBJ2-3; 12 bases are a match to TRBD2. CDR3 size: 20 residues. J was trimmed by 1 base and V by 2 bases; bases with no gene match: 13. Germline assignment: CDR1 LNHDA and CDR2 SQIVND (reference sequence). CDR3 DNA: TGTGCCAGTAGTATACCGGGGAGGGCTAGCGGGGGGGCTGGCACAGATACGCAGTATTTT. Amino acid sequence: CASSIPGRASGGAGTDTQYF.

In its sample, this clonotype was seen a few times. The chain links TRBV20-1 to TRBJ2-1; TRBD2 matches at 7 bases. Per germline, CDR1 DFQATT and CDR2 SNEGSKA (reference sequence). This CDR3 has 14 amino acids. The V segment lost 5 bases and the J segment 5 bases; nucleotides outside the gene matches: 9. This chain's CDR3 is CSAGPSGHHNEQFF. The CDR3, as DNA: TGCAGTGCTGGGCCTAGCGGACATCACAATGAGCAGTTCTTC.

The genes are TRBV7-2 and TRBJ1-4; 7 bases are shared with TRBD1. The CDR3 spans 14 residues. V trimming: 5 bases; J trimming: 5 bases; junction bases outside the gene matches: 5. Germline V CDR1 and CDR2: SGHTA, FQGNSA. The CDR3 nucleotides are TGTGCCAGCAGCCCGGACAGGTGGAATGAAAAACTGTTTTTT. This codes for CASSPDRWNEKLFF.

This clonotype was counted between two and nine times. This chain uses TRBV12-5 with TRBJ2-1; D remains unclear. Deletions cut 5 bases from V and 2 bases from J, with 1 base between. CDR3 size: 11 residues. Germline V CDR1 and CDR2: LGHNT, FRNRAP. CDR3 nucleotide sequence: TGTGCTAGTGGTGCCTACAATGAGCAGTTCTTC. Protein product: CASGAYNEQFF.

This clonotype turned up a few times. J is TRBJ2-7 and V is TRBV5-1, with 7 bases that match TRBD1. Germline V gives CDR1 SGHRS, CDR2 YFSETQ. This CDR3 is built from 14 residues. J gave up 1 base and V 4 bases, and 5 bases lay outside the gene matches. The CDR3 reads CASSVRDSSYEQYF. The DNA of the CDR3 is TGCGCCAGCAGCGTACGGGACAGTTCCTACGAGCAGTACTTC. The whole variable domain, remainder taken from reference TRBV5-1 and TRBJ2-7, is KAGVTQTPRYLIKTRGQQVTLSCSPISGHRSVSWYQQTPGQGLQFLFEYFSETQRNKGNFPGRFSGRQFSNSRSEMNVSTLELGDSALYLCASSVRDSSYEQYFGPGTRLTVT.

The rearrangement uses TRBV10-3 and TRBJ1-5, with 8 bases matching TRBD1. The CDR3 totals 16 residues. The V gene's germline CDR1 is ENHRY and CDR2 SYGVKD. Losses at the gene ends were 0 bases for V and 6 bases for J; bases not matched to a gene: 7. CDR3 in DNA: TGTGCCATCAGTGAGTCAGGACAGGGTTTTGGTCAGCCCCAGCATTTT. Protein product: CAISESGQGFGQPQHF.

This clonotype occurred a few times. This chain joins TRBV29-1 and TRBJ2-1; 8 nucleotides match TRBD1. Looked up from germline, CDR1 is SQVTM and CDR2 is ANQGSEA. V was pared by 3 bases and J by 8 bases, with 9 bases of the junction left unmatched. CDR3 size: 14 residues. CDR3 loop: CSVEWAGGVYEQFF. DNA of the CDR3: TGCAGCGTTGAGTGGGCAGGGGGCGTTTATGAGCAGTTCTTC.

This clonotype was recorded a few times. The chain joins TRBV14 to TRBJ2-7; either TRBD1 or TRBD2 may fit D (5 bases each). CDR3 length: 15 amino acids. CDR1 and CDR2 from the germline V gene are SGHDN and FVKESK. Trimming pared 4 bases from V and 2 bases from J, leaving 15 bases between. The CDR3 spells CASSPLRGRAYEQYF. In DNA form, the CDR3 reads TGTGCCAGCAGCCCTCTTCGGGGCAGGGCCTACGAGCAGTACTTC.

This clonotype was counted only a few times. This sequence joins TRBV11-1 and TRBJ2-1; D gene uncertain. V dropped 5 bases and J dropped 5 bases, with 13 bases sitting between them. Germline CDR1 and CDR2: SGHAT and FQDESV (reference sequence). This CDR3 is 14 amino acids long. CDR3 bases: TGTGCCAGCAGCCTTAAAACGCAAGACAATGAGCAGTTCTTC. Encoded protein: CASSLKTQDNEQFF.